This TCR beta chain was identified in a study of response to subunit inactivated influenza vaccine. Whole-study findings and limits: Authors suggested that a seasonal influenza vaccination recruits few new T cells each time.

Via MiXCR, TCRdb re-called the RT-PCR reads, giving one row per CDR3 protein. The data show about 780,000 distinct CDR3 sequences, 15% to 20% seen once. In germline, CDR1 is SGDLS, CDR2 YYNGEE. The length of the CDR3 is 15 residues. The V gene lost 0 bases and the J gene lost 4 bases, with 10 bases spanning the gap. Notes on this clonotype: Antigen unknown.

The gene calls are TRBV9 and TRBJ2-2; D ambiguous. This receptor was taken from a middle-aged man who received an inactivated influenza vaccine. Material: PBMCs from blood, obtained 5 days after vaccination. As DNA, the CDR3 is TGTGCCAGCAGCGTAGGTGGAGTCCCCACCGGGGAGCTGTTTTTT. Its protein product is CASSVGGVPTGELFF.